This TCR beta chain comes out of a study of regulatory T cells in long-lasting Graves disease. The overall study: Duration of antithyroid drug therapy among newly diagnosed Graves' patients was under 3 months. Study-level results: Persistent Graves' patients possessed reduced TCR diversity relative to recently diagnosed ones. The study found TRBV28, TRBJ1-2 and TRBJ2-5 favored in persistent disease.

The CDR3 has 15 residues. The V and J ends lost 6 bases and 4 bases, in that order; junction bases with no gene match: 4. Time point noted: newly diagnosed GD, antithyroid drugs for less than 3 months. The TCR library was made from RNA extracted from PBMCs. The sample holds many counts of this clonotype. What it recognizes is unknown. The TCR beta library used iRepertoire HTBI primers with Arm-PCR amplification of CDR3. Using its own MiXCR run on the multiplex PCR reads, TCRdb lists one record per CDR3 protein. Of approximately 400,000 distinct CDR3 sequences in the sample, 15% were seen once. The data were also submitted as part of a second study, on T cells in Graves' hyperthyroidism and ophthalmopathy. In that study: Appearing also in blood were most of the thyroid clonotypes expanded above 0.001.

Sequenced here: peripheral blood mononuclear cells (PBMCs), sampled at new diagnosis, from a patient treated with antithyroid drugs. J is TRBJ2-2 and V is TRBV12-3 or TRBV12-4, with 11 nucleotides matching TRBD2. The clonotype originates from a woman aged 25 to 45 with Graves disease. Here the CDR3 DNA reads TGTGCCAGCAGCTTCACTAGCGGGAGCACCGGGGAGCTGTTTTTT. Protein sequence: CASSFTSGSTGELFF.